The clone carrying this TCR beta chain occurred many times. The data belong to a study of regulatory T cells in long-lasting Graves disease. TCR beta libraries were built with iRepertoire HTBI primers and Arm-PCR of CDR3 regions. Each CDR3 protein gets one entry after TCRdb re-called the multiplex PCR reads with MiXCR. The sample lists some 560,000 distinct CDR3 sequences; about 15% were seen once. The time point: newly diagnosed GD, antithyroid drugs for less than 3 months. The TCR library used RNA extracted from PBMCs. Trimming removed 3 bases at V and 0 bases at J, with 14 bases between. CDR3 length: 16 residues. Germline V lookup: CDR1 KGHSH, CDR2 LQKENI. These sequences were also reported in another study, on T cells in Graves' hyperthyroidism and ophthalmopathy. This second study notes: The study used the HTBI primer set for a first-round RT-PCR of the TCR CDR3.

The sequence derives from a woman aged 35 to 60 with Graves disease. The genes are TRBV18 and TRBJ2-5; possible D gene TRBD2, 6 bases. The sample in question was peripheral blood mononuclear cells (PBMCs), obtained at new diagnosis, from a patient treated with antithyroid drugs. The DNA of the CDR3 is TGTGCCAGCTCACCGTCGATAGCGGCCAACCAAGAGACCCAGTACTTC. Translating gives CASSPSIAANQETQYF.